This entry lists 4 T cell receptor beta chains sequenced from one sample in a study of OX40 agonist ivuxolimab in advanced cancers. This table comes from immunoSEQ multiplex PCR, and its TCRdb copy is limited to in-frame clones, with some not included. The sample records about 80,000 clones, roughly 81% being singletons. This specimen was CD4+ or CD8+ T cells sorted from blood, taken in a trial of the OX40 agonist ivuxolimab. Every receptor here comes from an adult with an advanced solid tumor such as melanoma, head and neck, liver or kidney cancer.

The chain combines TRBV4-1 with TRBJ1-1; D gene uncertain. In germline, CDR1 is MGHRA, CDR2 YSYEKL. Trimming removed 6 bases at V and 3 bases at J, with 14 bases between. This CDR3 is 14 amino acids long. CDR3 DNA: TGCGCCAGCAGACGGGAGGGTTTGTACACTGAAGCTTTCTTT. This gives the protein CASRREGLYTEAFF.

The CDR3, as DNA: TGTGCCAGCAGCTTCCGAGCGGGAGGGCCGAGGGGAACAGATACGCAGTATTTT. Its protein product is CASSFRAGGPRGTDTQYF. The chain carries TRBV5-6 and TRBJ2-3, with 10 bases that match TRBD2. The CDR3 sequence is 18 residues long. Germline trimming cut 2 bases from V and 3 bases from J; bases unmatched to any gene: 12. Germline assignment: CDR1 SGHDT and CDR2 YYEEEE.

CDR3 amino acids: CSVLRSYEQYF. CDR3 in DNA: TGCAGTGTCCTGAGATCCTACGAGCAGTACTTC. The J gene is TRBJ2-7, the V gene TRBV20-1; no reliable D call. Deletions cut 7 bases from V and 1 base from J, with 8 bases between. CDR3 length equals 11 residues. Looked up from germline, CDR1 is DFQATT and CDR2 is SNEGSKA (reference sequence).

This chain uses TRBV7-6 with TRBJ2-7, with 8 positions matching TRBD2. J gave up 0 bases and V 2 bases, and 6 bases lay outside the gene matches. Germline V CDR1 and CDR2: SGHVS, FNYEAQ. The length of the CDR3 is 16 residues. The CDR3 DNA follows: TGTGCCAGCAGCTTAACCACTAGCGGCAGCTCCTACGAGCAGTACTTC. It is translated as CASSLTTSGSSYEQYF.